The 32 T cell receptor beta chains below were found in one sample sequenced in a study of blood T cell repertoires in COVID-19. Assay used: immunoSEQ multiplex PCR; TCRdb lists only in-frame clones, some missing. Seen here are fewer than 350,000 clones, 85% observed once, and the top ten hold 1.5% to 2%. The sample taken for sequencing was PBMCs or T cells enriched from blood (not recorded which). Every receptor here comes from a woman aged 30 to 39 who had been exposed to COVID-19.

This clone was detected a few times. The rearrangement joins TRBV30 to TRBJ2-7; 13 bases are shared with TRBD2. Germline CDR1 reads GTSNPN; CDR2 reads SVGIG (reference sequence). The CDR3 sequence is 17 residues long. Trimming cost V 4 bases and J 2 bases; bases outside gene matches: 11. The CDR3 nucleotides are TGTGCCTGGACCAACCCCGGACTAGCGGGAGTCCCCTACGAGCAGTACTTC. Protein: CAWTNPGLAGVPYEQYF.

The CDR3 spells CASSQDTGEYGYTF. The CDR3 DNA sequence: TGTGCCAGCAGCCAAGATACAGGGGAGTACGGCTACACCTTC. This rearrangement joins TRBV3-1 (or the pseudogene TRBV3-2) to TRBJ1-2; 7 bases agree with TRBD1. The CDR3 extends over 14 amino acids. CDR1 is LGHDT and CDR2 is YNNKEL in the germline V gene (reference sequence). The trim removed 0 bases at V and 8 bases at J, leaving 6 bases unmatched.

This sequence joins TRBV18 and TRBJ1-5; 9 nucleotides line up with TRBD1. This CDR3 comprises 17 residues. V trimming: 4 bases; J trimming: 2 bases; junction bases outside the gene matches: 9. The V gene's germline CDR1 is KGHSH and CDR2 LQKENI. CDR3 nucleotides: TGTGCCAGCTCACAAATTAACAGGGGGCCGGGCAATCAGCCCCAGCATTTT. This encodes CASSQINRGPGNQPQHF.

This sequence joins TRBV7-3 and TRBJ2-5; TRBD1 matches at 9 bases. There are 17 residues in the CDR3. Germline V lookup: CDR1 SGHTA, CDR2 FQGTGA. The V segment lost 5 bases and the J segment 5 bases; nucleotides outside the gene matches: 15. CDR3 coding DNA: TGTGCCAGCAGCCCAGGAGGTGGGACAGGGACGTTGGAGACCCAGTACTTC. Translating it yields CASSPGGGTGTLETQYF.

J is TRBJ2-1 and V is TRBV4-2; 12 nucleotides line up with TRBD2. Germline CDR1 reads LGHNA; CDR2 reads YNFKEQ. The junction had 3 bases not matched to a gene; V was cut back by 4 bases and J by 5 bases. The CDR3 loop spans 15 amino acids. As DNA, the CDR3 is TGTGCCAGCAGCCCCTGGACTAGCGGGGACAATGAGCAGTTCTTC. Its translation is CASSPWTSGDNEQFF.

The table lists this clone with a count of one. The chain joins TRBV6-1 to TRBJ2-2, with D perhaps TRBD2 (6 bases). The V gene lost 2 bases and the J gene lost 6 bases, with 10 bases spanning the gap. This CDR3 spans 14 amino acids. Looked up from germline, CDR1 is MNHNS and CDR2 is SASEGT. The CDR3 sequence is CASSELEGSGELFF. The CDR3 DNA is TGTGCCAGCAGTGAATTGGAGGGGTCCGGGGAGCTGTTTTTT.

This clone occurred once. This CDR3 reads CASSPISNGANYGYTF. CDR3 DNA: TGTGCCAGCAGTCCCATCTCAAACGGAGCTAACTATGGCTACACCTTC. The V gene is TRBV28, the J gene TRBJ1-2, with unresolved D. The CDR3 sequence is 16 residues long. The V end was cut by 5 bases, the J end by 0 bases, with 16 bases between. Germline assignment: CDR1 MDHEN and CDR2 SYDVKM.

The gene calls are TRBV9 and TRBJ2-7; D unresolved. The V and J ends lost 0 bases and 1 base respectively, with 8 bases between them. The germline V gene has CDR1 SGDLS and CDR2 YYNGEE. The CDR3 extends over 14 amino acids. Here the CDR3 reads CASSVGTASYEQYF. The DNA of the CDR3 is TGTGCCAGCAGCGTAGGAACAGCTTCCTACGAGCAGTACTTC. The variable domain in full, with the rest retrieved from reference TRBV9 and TRBJ2-7, is DSGVTQTPKHLITATGQRVTLRCSPRSGDLSVYWYQQSLDQGLQFLIQYYNGEERAKGNILERFSAQQFPDLHSELNLSSLELGDSALYFCASSVGTASYEQYFGPGTRLTVT.

The chain is built from TRBV4-1 and TRBJ1-5; D is unresolved. The CDR3 covers 13 residues. V was clipped by 4 bases and J by 9 bases, with 13 bases between them. The germline CDR1 and CDR2 sequences are MGHRA and YSYEKL. CDR3 protein: CASSLLIGGPQHF. In DNA, the CDR3 is TGCGCCAGCAGCCTCCTGATAGGAGGGCCCCAGCATTTT.

The rearrangement joins TRBV30 to TRBJ2-7; 10 bases are shared with TRBD1. Losses at the gene ends were 4 bases for V and 3 bases for J; bases not matched to a gene: 6. This CDR3 spans 14 amino acids. Germline V CDR1 and CDR2: GTSNPN, SVGIG (reference sequence). The CDR3 loop is CAWKRDRGHYEQYF. CDR3 DNA sequence: TGTGCCTGGAAACGGGACAGGGGCCACTACGAGCAGTACTTC.

The V and J genes are TRBV7-3 and TRBJ1-3; 7 positions agree with TRBD1. Per the germline V gene, CDR1 is SGHTA and CDR2 is FQGTGA. V lost 3 bases and J lost 4; bases outside the gene matches: 12. This CDR3 has 17 residues. This chain's CDR3 is CASSFKERGPGGNTIYF. CDR3 bases: TGTGCCAGCAGCTTTAAGGAAAGGGGGCCGGGAGGAAACACCATATATTTT.

The genes are TRBV28 and TRBJ1-6; 7 bases map to TRBD1. Germline CDR1 and CDR2: MDHEN and SYDVKM. There are 15 residues in the CDR3. V was clipped by 5 bases and J by 7 bases; unmatched bases: 8. CDR3 in DNA: TGTGCCAGCAGTAGGAGACAGGGATTCAATTCACCCCTCCACTTT. Translating it yields CASSRRQGFNSPLHF.

A few counts support this clone. V gene TRBV12-3 or TRBV12-4 combines with J gene TRBJ1-1, with no clear D. The CDR3 loop spans 12 amino acids. V was clipped by 10 bases and J by 0 bases, with 9 bases between them. CDR3 nucleotide sequence: TGTGCCACCGAGGGAGTGAACACTGAAGCTTTCTTT. This translates into CATEGVNTEAFF.

The rearrangement uses TRBV5-4 and TRBJ1-1; maybe TRBD1 (5 bases). The V gene lost 2 bases and the J gene lost 4 bases, with 6 bases spanning the gap. CDR1 and CDR2 from the germline V gene are SGHNT and YYREEE (reference sequence). CDR3 length: 12 amino acids. The CDR3 DNA reads as TGTGCCAGCAGCTTCGGGGGCACTGAAGCTTTCTTT. It is translated as CASSFGGTEAFF.

The chain is built from TRBV12-2 and TRBJ2-5; TRBD2, the table's D call, lacks a check against the DNA. TRBV12-2 is a pseudogene locus. This CDR3 is 15 amino acids long. CDR3 nucleotide sequence: TGTGCAAGTCGCTTTAGGGAGGGAGACGGAGAGACCCAGTACTTC. It yields the protein CASRFREGDGETQYF.

The chain combines TRBV7-6 with TRBJ2-1; 8 bases fit TRBD1. The germline V gene encodes CDR1 SGHVS and CDR2 FNYEAQ. J was trimmed by 4 bases and V by 0 bases; bases with no gene match: 5. CDR3 length: 16 residues. CDR3 loop: CASSLASGTGYNEQFF. The CDR3 bases are TGTGCCAGCAGCTTAGCGTCCGGGACAGGATACAATGAGCAGTTCTTC.

The chain has TRBV2 and TRBJ2-7; a possible D gene is TRBD2 (6 bases). The CDR3 is 13 residues long. Germline CDR1 SNHLY, CDR2 FYNNEI. The ends were cut back, 3 bases at V and 4 bases at J, with 10 bases in the middle. CDR3 nucleotides: TGTGCCAGCAGTGAGTTAGCGGTTTACGAGCAGTACTTC. Encoded protein: CASSELAVYEQYF.

This rearrangement joins TRBV6-4 to TRBJ2-6, with D unclear. This CDR3 has 14 amino acids. Per the germline V gene, CDR1 is MRHNA and CDR2 is SNTAGT. V lost 9 bases and J 4 bases, leaving 13 bases between the germline ends. CDR3 sequence (DNA): TGTGCCAGTCGACAATCAAGGGGGGCCAACGTCCTGACTTTC. This encodes CASRQSRGANVLTF.

The V and J genes are TRBV30 and TRBJ1-4, with 7 positions matching TRBD1. The J segment lost 4 bases and the V segment lost 5 bases, leaving 13 bases of the junction unmatched. CDR1 and CDR2 (germline): GTSNPN, SVGIG (reference sequence). This CDR3 spans 16 amino acids. This CDR3 reads CAWERTGFGVNEKLFF. Written as DNA, the CDR3 is TGTGCCTGGGAAAGGACAGGATTTGGAGTTAATGAAAAACTGTTTTTT.

CDR3 residues: CASSAPWGGSPYNEQFF. CDR3 in DNA: TGTGCCAGCAGCGCCCCGTGGGGGGGGAGTCCCTACAATGAGCAGTTCTTC. V and J are TRBV9 and TRBJ2-1; 7 bases are shared with TRBD2. CDR3 size: 17 residues. The V gene end was trimmed by 3 bases and the J gene end by 2 bases; junction bases not matched to a gene: 11. Per germline, CDR1 SGDLS and CDR2 YYNGEE.

This chain joins TRBV27 and TRBJ1-5; 8 bases fit TRBD1. The CDR3 has 14 amino acids. J gave up 10 bases and V 3 bases, and 8 bases lay outside the gene matches. Germline V gene lookup returns CDR1 MNHEY and CDR2 SMNVEV (reference sequence). DNA for the CDR3: TGTGCCAGCAGTTTCGGGACAGGCGCAGGACCCCAGCATTTT. This gives the protein CASSFGTGAGPQHF.

The V and J genes are TRBV30 and TRBJ1-3; D not certain. V lost 0 bases to trimming and J lost 0 bases, with 15 bases between them. The CDR3 has 17 amino acids. CDR1 and CDR2 from the germline V gene are GTSNPN and SVGIG (reference sequence). CDR3 sequence reads: CAWSVPRTVNSGNTIYF. For the CDR3, the DNA is TGTGCCTGGAGTGTACCTAGAACCGTGAACTCTGGAAACACCATATATTTT.

V and J are TRBV2 and TRBJ2-3, with D maybe TRBD2 (5 bases). CDR1 is SNHLY and CDR2 is FYNNEI in the germline V gene. Trimming removed 10 bases from V and 6 bases from J, with 5 bases in between. This CDR3 contains 9 residues. CDR3 residues: CATGDTQYF. In DNA, the CDR3 is TGTGCCACGGGGGATACGCAGTATTTT.

This rearrangement joins TRBV10-3 to TRBJ2-5; 8 bases are shared with TRBD2. After removal of 0 bases from V and 5 bases from J, the junction contained 8 bases not matched to a gene. Looked up from germline, CDR1 is ENHRY and CDR2 is SYGVKD. The CDR3 covers 16 residues. CDR3 bases: TGTGCCATCAGTGAGTCGGCGGGGGGCCTAGGGGAGACCCAGTACTTC. It is translated as CAISESAGGLGETQYF.

This chain uses TRBV18 with TRBJ2-3; TRBD2 matches 8 bases. This CDR3 has 18 residues. Germline lookup yields CDR1 KGHSH and CDR2 LQKENI. With V trimmed by 0 bases and J by 1 base, 9 bases remained unmatched. The CDR3 region is CASSPPLSGGARTDTQYF. For the CDR3, the DNA is TGTGCCAGCTCACCACCGTTATCCGGGGGGGCCCGCACAGATACGCAGTATTTT.

The chain combines TRBV29-1 with TRBJ2-7, with a possible D match to TRBD1 (6 bases). The germline CDR1 and CDR2 sequences are SQVTM and ANQGSEA. Trimming cost V 3 bases and J 2 bases, with 14 bases left between them. The CDR3 is 14 amino acids. CDR3 DNA sequence: TGCAGCGTTGACGGTTGGCAGGGGACCTACGAGCAGTACTTC. This translates into CSVDGWQGTYEQYF.

CDR3: CASRTGQSLPGANVLTF. In DNA, the CDR3 is TGCGCCAGCAGAACAGGACAGAGTCTACCTGGGGCCAACGTCCTGACTTTC. The chain links TRBV5-1 to TRBJ2-6; maybe TRBD1 (6 bases). This CDR3 has 17 amino acids. The germline V and J ends were trimmed by 5 bases and 2 bases, with 17 bases remaining between them. CDR1 is SGHRS, CDR2 YFSETQ, per germline.

The chain uses TRBV24-1 and TRBJ2-1; TRBD2 agrees at 15 bases. Germline V gives CDR1 KGHDR, CDR2 SFDVKD. There are 17 residues in the CDR3. V gave up 5 bases and J gave up 0 bases; unmatched junction bases: 1. Written as DNA, the CDR3 is TGTGCCACCAGTGGGACTAGCGGGAGGGCCTCCTACAATGAGCAGTTCTTC. Encoded protein: CATSGTSGRASYNEQFF.

The chain joins TRBV20-1 to TRBJ2-1; no clear D. The germline V gene has CDR1 DFQATT and CDR2 SNEGSKA (reference sequence). The CDR3 extends over 10 amino acids. Trimming stripped 6 bases from V and 4 bases from J, with 4 bases between. The CDR3 bases are TGCAGTGCAGCATACAATGAGCAGTTCTTC. Its protein is CSAAYNEQFF.

CDR3: CASSLSGLAGGQGTGELFF. The CDR3 region has the DNA TGTGCCAGCAGCCTTTCTGGACTAGCGGGGGGGCAAGGCACCGGGGAGCTGTTTTTT. V and J are TRBV9 and TRBJ2-2; 15 bases are a match to TRBD2. The CDR3 extends over 19 amino acids. In germline, CDR1 is SGDLS, CDR2 YYNGEE. The V and J ends lost 4 bases and 4 bases, in that order; junction bases with no gene match: 11.

The rearrangement joins TRBV14 to TRBJ1-1; 8 nucleotides agree with TRBD1. Trimming at V came to 4 bases and at J to 4 bases, leaving 5 bases not matched to a gene. The CDR3 totals 14 residues. Germline V gene data show CDR1 as SGHDN and CDR2 as FVKESK. The CDR3 reads CASSPYTGGTEAFF. CDR3 DNA sequence: TGTGCCAGCAGCCCATACACAGGGGGCACTGAAGCTTTCTTT.

This clone occurred once. Here the CDR3 DNA reads TGCGCCAGCAGCTCCGGGACAGGGGAGGTAAAGTTCCAATACGAGCAGTACTTC. Translating it yields CASSSGTGEVKFQYEQYF. The J gene is TRBJ2-7, the V gene TRBV5-1, with 10 bases identical to TRBD1. The J segment lost 4 bases and the V segment lost 3 bases, leaving 16 bases of the junction unmatched. CDR1 is SGHRS and CDR2 is YFSETQ in the germline V gene. CDR3 length equals 18 residues.